The present T cell receptor beta chain was sequenced within a study of shared clonotypes between healthy human individuals. Study observations and caveats: Larger estimated richness was generally seen in naive subsets than in memory subsets.

TCRdb keeps only in-frame clones here, not all; method: immunoSEQ multiplex PCR. The repertoire holds over 2 million clones, 85% to 95% seen once, with 0.1% to 0.15% in the top ten. J was trimmed by 5 bases and V by 0 bases; bases with no gene match: 5. CDR1 is SGHVS and CDR2 is FQNEAQ in the germline V gene. The CDR3 is made up of 16 amino acids. Concerning this clone itself: Its target is unknown.

Donors were healthy HIV-negative adults without recently reported acute infections or vaccinations. The origin of this receptor is a man in his late teens or twenties in good health. The sequenced sample was naive CD4+ T cells sorted from blood. Subset denoted: CD45RA+ positively selected. This rearrangement joins TRBV7-8 to TRBJ2-7, with 12 nucleotides matching TRBD2. The CDR3 DNA reads TGTGCCAGCAGCTTAGCGGGACTAGCGGGTTTTAACGAGCAGTACTTC. Translating gives CASSLAGLAGFNEQYF.